What follows are 29 T cell receptor beta chains derived from one specimen sequenced in a study of T-cell reconstitution after alpha-beta-depleted transplantation in children. Unique molecular identifiers were incorporated when the TCRbeta library was constructed. TCRdb fed the PCR reads into MiXCR, producing one record per CDR3 protein. Of approximately 110,000 distinct CDR3 sequences listed, 23% are singletons. This material consisted of PBMCs, mostly from graft donor cells, taken 180 days after TCRalphabeta/CD19-depleted stem cell transplant. Every receptor here comes from a male patient aged 2-10 years who had a stem cell transplant for chronic granulomatous disease, so the T cells may come from the graft donor.

This clonotype showed up just a few times. The genes are TRBV9 and TRBJ2-2; D is unresolved. Trimming cost V 3 bases and J 6 bases, with 9 bases left between them. CDR1 SGDLS and CDR2 YYNGEE come from the germline V gene. This CDR3 has 13 residues. In DNA form, the CDR3 reads TGTGCCAGCAGCGGGGCTGTACCCGGGGAGCTGTTTTTT. Its translation is CASSGAVPGELFF.

The table lists this clonotype with many counts. DNA for the CDR3: TGTGCCAGCAGTTTAGGGAATGAGCAGTTCTTC. Protein product: CASSLGNEQFF. The rearrangement joins TRBV12-3 or TRBV12-4 to TRBJ2-1; no clear D gene. Trimming removed 1 base from V and 7 bases from J, with 2 bases in between. CDR3 size: 11 residues.

This clonotype was seen ten or more times. The chain carries TRBV29-1 and TRBJ2-1, with 9 bases lining up with TRBD1. V gave up 5 bases and J gave up 8 bases; unmatched junction bases: 10. The V gene's germline CDR1 is SQVTM and CDR2 ANQGSEA. There are 14 residues in the CDR3. This CDR3 is CSVPGTGYDHEQFF. CDR3 coding DNA: TGCAGCGTTCCCGGGACAGGGTACGATCATGAGCAGTTCTTC.

This clonotype was found many times. J is TRBJ2-1 and V is TRBV12-3 or TRBV12-4; 8 nucleotides match TRBD1. Losses at the gene ends were 6 bases for V and 3 bases for J; bases not matched to a gene: 4. The CDR3 is 14 amino acids. This chain's CDR3 is CASRSDRDYNEQFF. DNA for the CDR3: TGTGCCAGCAGATCGGACAGGGACTACAATGAGCAGTTCTTC.

This clonotype qualifies as medium-sized. The chain combines TRBV7-4 with TRBJ2-7; 7 bases align to TRBD1. This CDR3 has 14 residues. The germline V gene has CDR1 SGHVT and CDR2 SQSDAQ. The V gene end was trimmed by 7 bases and the J gene end by 3 bases; junction bases not matched to a gene: 9. The CDR3 DNA reads TGTGCCAGCATCTACCGGGACAGATGCTACGAGCAGTACTTC. Translation: CASIYRDRCYEQYF.

In this sample, this clonotype turned up many times. V gene TRBV6-9 combines with J gene TRBJ1-2; D remains ambiguous. The germline gives CDR1 MNHGY, CDR2 SVAAGI. V lost 0 bases to trimming and J lost 8 bases, with 16 bases between them. CDR3 length: 15 amino acids. As DNA, the CDR3 is TGTGCCAGCAGTTATTCCCCCAACGAAATCTGGGGCTACACCTTC. Translation gives CASSYSPNEIWGYTF.

This clonotype was picked up a small number of times. This chain links TRBV12-3 or TRBV12-4 with TRBJ2-5; no reliable D call. There are 14 residues in the CDR3. The V and J ends lost 6 bases and 4 bases respectively, with 15 bases between them. CDR3 residues: CASRGMVRPETQYF. The DNA for the CDR3 is TGTGCCAGCAGGGGCATGGTTCGGCCAGAGACCCAGTACTTC.

Only a few counts were recorded for this clonotype. The chain has TRBV7-2 and TRBJ2-7; the D gene is possibly TRBD1 (5 bases). CDR1 is SGHTA, CDR2 FQGNSA, per germline. V dropped 3 bases and J dropped 2 bases, with 11 bases sitting between them. CDR3 length equals 14 residues. Here the CDR3 DNA reads TGTGCCAGCAGCTTTATGGACACCACCTACGAGCAGTACTTC. This codes for CASSFMDTTYEQYF.

This clonotype was seen only a few times. The chain joins TRBV20-1 to TRBJ2-5; D is perhaps TRBD1 (5 bases). The CDR3 contains 12 residues. Trimming left V 7 bases short and J 2 bases short, with 11 bases between. The germline V gene encodes CDR1 DFQATT and CDR2 SNEGSKA (reference sequence). In DNA, the CDR3 is TGCAGTGTTCCGGACACTCAAGAGACCCAGTACTTC. Amino acid sequence: CSVPDTQETQYF.

The chain links TRBV10-3 to TRBJ2-7, with D perhaps assigned TRBD1 or TRBD2 (5 bases each). CDR3 length: 14 residues. The V end was cut by 2 bases, the J end by 2 bases, with 10 bases between. CDR1 and CDR2 (germline): ENHRY, SYGVKD. CDR3 DNA sequence: TGTGCCATCAGTGAGGGGCAGGGAGCCTACGAGCAGTACTTC. Translating it yields CAISEGQGAYEQYF.

Details on this clonotype: A much larger clone sits a single nucleotide away, making a read error possible. This chain links TRBV6-1 with TRBJ2-5; the D gene could be TRBD1 or TRBD2 (6 bases each). Germline CDR1 and CDR2: MNHNS and SASEGT. V lost 6 bases, J lost 7 bases, and 15 bases lay in between. This CDR3 spans 13 amino acids. The CDR3 spells CASRLGGMGTQYF. In DNA form, the CDR3 reads TGTGCCAGCAGGCTGGGGGGCATGGGGACCCAGTACTTC.

This chain joins TRBV5-1 and TRBJ2-3; no definite D call. With 3 bases removed from V and 1 base from J, the gap between germline ends came to 15 bases. Germline V CDR1 and CDR2: SGHRS, YFSETQ. The CDR3 has 16 amino acids. The CDR3 loop is CASSSVGTDRTDTQYF. CDR3 nucleotides: TGCGCCAGCAGCTCTGTCGGCACGGACCGCACAGATACGCAGTATTTT.

This chain links TRBV11-2 with TRBJ2-3; possibly TRBD1 for D (5 bases). The germline CDR1 and CDR2 sequences are SGHAT and FQNNGV. This CDR3 comprises 13 residues. Trimming cost V 3 bases and J 10 bases, with 14 bases left between them. The chain's CDR3 is CASSFQGRSPQYF. In DNA form, the CDR3 reads TGTGCCAGCAGCTTCCAGGGCAGGTCTCCGCAGTATTTT.

The V call is TRBV6-2 or TRBV6-3, the J call TRBJ2-3; 8 bases fit TRBD1. CDR1 and CDR2 from the germline V gene are MNHEY and SVGEGT. V shed 9 bases, J shed 0 bases, and the junction held 5 bases outside the gene matches. There are 14 residues in the CDR3. The CDR3 coding sequence is TGTGCCAGTAGAGACAGGGGTAGCACAGATACGCAGTATTTT. It specifies CASRDRGSTDTQYF.

The chain carries TRBV6-5 and TRBJ2-6; no reliable D call. The CDR3 length is 18 residues. Germline loops: CDR1 MNHEY, CDR2 SVGAGI. Trimming took 4 bases from V and 4 from J, leaving 20 bases between them. For the CDR3, the DNA is TGTGCCAGCAGTTCATTTCGACGGCCAGGTCCCGGGGCCAACGTCCTGACTTTC. It specifies CASSSFRRPGPGANVLTF.

The chain is built from TRBV27 and TRBJ2-7; 9 bases are shared with TRBD2. The CDR3 is made up of 14 amino acids. The V gene end was trimmed by 6 bases and the J gene end by 5 bases; junction bases not matched to a gene: 8. CDR1 and CDR2 from the germline V gene are MNHEY and SMNVEV (reference sequence). CDR3 nucleotide sequence: TGTGCCAGCAGGATTAGCGGGAGTAGCAACGAGCAGTACTTC. Protein: CASRISGSSNEQYF.

CDR3 nucleotides: TGTGCCAGCTCACCACCGTCGGAGACAGCCTATACGCAGTATTTT. Its translation is CASSPPSETAYTQYF. This sequence joins TRBV18 and TRBJ2-3, with D possibly being TRBD1 (5 bases). Between the trimmed V and J ends, which lost 0 bases and 7 bases, there was a span of 14 bases. Germline V CDR1 and CDR2: KGHSH, LQKENI. There are 15 residues in the CDR3.

The J gene is TRBJ2-5, the V gene TRBV29-1; 7 bases match TRBD2. CDR1 SQVTM and CDR2 ANQGSEA come from the germline V gene. This CDR3 is 14 amino acids long. Germline trimming cut 6 bases from V and 2 bases from J; bases unmatched to any gene: 9. The CDR3 DNA is TGCAGCGTCCATAGCGGGCACCTTCAAGAGACCCAGTACTTC. Protein product: CSVHSGHLQETQYF.

The chain carries TRBV20-1 and TRBJ1-3; D not resolved. Trimming pared 0 bases from V and 0 bases from J, leaving 6 bases between. This CDR3 has 14 residues. The V gene's germline CDR1 is DFQATT and CDR2 SNEGSKA (reference sequence). The CDR3 bases are TGCAGTGCTAGAGACGCCACCTCTGGAAACACCATATATTTT. Translation gives CSARDATSGNTIYF.

The sample holds many counts of this clonotype. This chain joins TRBV12-3 or TRBV12-4 and TRBJ1-2; 8 nucleotides align to TRBD1. J was trimmed by 6 bases and V by 1 base; bases with no gene match: 16. This CDR3 comprises 18 residues. The CDR3 DNA follows: TGTGCCAGCAGTTTAGAAACCGGACAGGGCGGAGTAGGGCATGGCTACACCTTC. This sequence encodes CASSLETGQGGVGHGYTF.

This clonotype has a handful of counts. The rearrangement joins TRBV5-1 to TRBJ2-5, with a possible D match to TRBD1 (5 bases). CDR1 and CDR2 (germline): SGHRS, YFSETQ. V lost 2 bases, J lost 5 bases, and 13 bases lay in between. The CDR3 consists of 14 residues. DNA of the CDR3: TGCGCCAGCAGCTTCAGGGATCTGCGGGAGACCCAGTACTTC. This gives the protein CASSFRDLRETQYF. Full variable domain (remainder filled in from reference TRBV5-1 and TRBJ2-5): KAGVTQTPRYLIKTRGQQVTLSCSPISGHRSVSWYQQTPGQGLQFLFEYFSETQRNKGNFPGRFSGRQFSNSRSEMNVSTLELGDSALYLCASSFRDLRETQYFGPGTRLLVL.

The rearrangement joins TRBV20-1 to TRBJ2-3; D unresolved. The CDR3 is 15 amino acids. Germline-derived CDR1 and CDR2 are DFQATT and SNEGSKA (reference sequence). Deletions cut 1 base from V and 2 bases from J, with 13 bases between. DNA for the CDR3: TGCAGTGCTAGAGGCGACTTTTCCTTCACAGATACGCAGTATTTT. Its translation: CSARGDFSFTDTQYF.

The gene calls are TRBV12-3 or TRBV12-4 and TRBJ2-3, with 11 positions matching TRBD2. The trim removed 6 bases at V and 4 bases at J, leaving 6 bases unmatched. This CDR3 is 15 amino acids long. This CDR3 reads CASRGRLAGSDTQYF. DNA for the CDR3: TGTGCCAGCAGGGGAAGACTAGCGGGGTCAGATACGCAGTATTTT.

The sample holds a few counts of this clonotype. V and J are TRBV7-7 and TRBJ2-2; D unclear. The CDR3 sequence is 13 residues long. Trimming removed 5 bases from V and 7 bases from J, with 11 bases in between. Germline loops: CDR1 SSHAT, CDR2 FNYEAQ (reference sequence). CDR3 sequence (DNA): TGTGCCAGCAGCATCGACACGTTCGGGGAGCTGTTTTTT. Residues: CASSIDTFGELFF. The full variable domain, in which reference TRBV7-7 and TRBJ2-2 provide the parts outside the CDR3, is GAGVSQSPRYKVTKRGQDVTLRCDPISSHATLYWYQQALGQGPEFLTYFNYEAQPDKSGLPSDRFSAERPEGSISTLTIQRTEQRDSAMYRCASSIDTFGELFFGEGSRLTVL.

This clonotype was seen many times. The chain combines TRBV15 with TRBJ1-5; TRBD1 is a possible D gene (5 bases). V gave up 5 bases and J gave up 5 bases, with 16 bases separating them. CDR1 LNHNV and CDR2 YYDKDF come from the germline V gene (reference sequence). The CDR3 spans 15 residues. CDR3 amino acids: CATSGSLRGDQPQHF. The DNA for the CDR3 is TGTGCCACCAGCGGGTCGTTAAGGGGCGATCAGCCCCAGCATTTT.

Only a few counts were recorded for this clonotype. The chain joins TRBV20-1 to TRBJ2-5; 11 positions match TRBD1. The CDR3 runs to 17 residues. The V gene end was trimmed by 5 bases and the J gene end by 1 base; junction bases not matched to a gene: 12. CDR1 and CDR2 from the germline V gene are DFQATT and SNEGSKA (reference sequence). CDR3 in DNA: TGCAGTGCTGAGGGGACAGGGGGGACCCTGAGCCAAGAGACCCAGTACTTC. It yields the protein CSAEGTGGTLSQETQYF.

This clonotype was picked up a small number of times. The V call is TRBV27, the J call TRBJ2-5; D not certain. Trimming removed 4 bases at V and 0 bases at J, with 9 bases between. The CDR3 extends over 14 amino acids. Germline V lookup: CDR1 MNHEY, CDR2 SMNVEV (reference sequence). The CDR3 spells CASSWSGNQETQYF. The CDR3 DNA sequence: TGTGCCAGCAGTTGGTCCGGAAACCAAGAGACCCAGTACTTC.

The chain employs TRBV15 and TRBJ2-7; TRBD2 might be the D (6 bases). The CDR3 is made up of 14 amino acids. Per the germline V gene, CDR1 is LNHNV and CDR2 is YYDKDF (reference sequence). V lost 5 bases and J lost 2, with 13 bases in between. The CDR3 here is CATSSPTRTYEQYF. The CDR3 coding sequence is TGTGCCACCAGCTCCCCGACTAGAACCTACGAGCAGTACTTC.

This clonotype was seen at least ten times. CDR3 loop: CSVAGQRDGGEQFF. CDR3 coding DNA: TGCAGCGTTGCGGGACAACGGGACGGGGGTGAGCAGTTCTTC. The chain recombines TRBV29-1 with TRBJ2-1; D assignment may be TRBD1 or TRBD2 (6 bases each). The V end was cut by 4 bases, the J end by 9 bases, with 19 bases between. Germline V gives CDR1 SQVTM, CDR2 ANQGSEA. The CDR3 covers 14 residues.